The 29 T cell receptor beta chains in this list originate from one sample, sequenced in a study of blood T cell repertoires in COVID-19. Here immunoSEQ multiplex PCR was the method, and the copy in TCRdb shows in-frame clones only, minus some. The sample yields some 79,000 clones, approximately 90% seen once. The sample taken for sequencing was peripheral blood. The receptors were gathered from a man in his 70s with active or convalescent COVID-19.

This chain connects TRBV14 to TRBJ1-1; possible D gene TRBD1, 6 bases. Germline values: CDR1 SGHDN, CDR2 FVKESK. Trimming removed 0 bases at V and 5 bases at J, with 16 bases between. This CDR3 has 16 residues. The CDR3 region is CASSQEIGGAATEAFF. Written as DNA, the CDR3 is TGTGCCAGCAGCCAAGAAATTGGGGGCGCAGCGACTGAAGCTTTCTTT.

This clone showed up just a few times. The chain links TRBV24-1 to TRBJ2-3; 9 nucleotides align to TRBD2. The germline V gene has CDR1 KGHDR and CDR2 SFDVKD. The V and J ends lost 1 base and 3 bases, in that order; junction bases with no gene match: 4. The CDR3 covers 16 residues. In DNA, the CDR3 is TGTGCCACCAGTGATTTCGCGGGAGGGGCAACAGATACGCAGTATTTT. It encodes CATSDFAGGATDTQYF.

CDR3 sequence (DNA): TGTGCCACCAGCATTCCTCGGACAGGCGCTAGTAAATACCACAATGAGCAGTTCTTC. As protein: CATSIPRTGASKYHNEQFF. The J gene is TRBJ2-1, the V gene TRBV15; 7 bases fit TRBD1. Trimming took 4 bases from V and 5 from J; bases not matched to a gene: 20. CDR3 size: 19 residues. Germline V gene sequence: CDR1 LNHNV, CDR2 YYDKDF (reference sequence).

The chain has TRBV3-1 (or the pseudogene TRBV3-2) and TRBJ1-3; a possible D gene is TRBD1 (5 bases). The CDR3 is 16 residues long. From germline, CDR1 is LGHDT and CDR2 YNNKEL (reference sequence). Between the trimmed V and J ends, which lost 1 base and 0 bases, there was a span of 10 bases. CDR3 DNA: TGTGCCAGCAGCCAAGGCTGGGGGGACTCTGGAAACACCATATATTTT. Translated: CASSQGWGDSGNTIYF.

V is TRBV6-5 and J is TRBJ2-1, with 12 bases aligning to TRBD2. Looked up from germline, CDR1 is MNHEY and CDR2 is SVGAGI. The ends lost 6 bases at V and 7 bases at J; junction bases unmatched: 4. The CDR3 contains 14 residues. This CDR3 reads CASRTSGRSNEQFF. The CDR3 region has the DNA TGTGCCAGCAGGACTAGCGGGAGATCAAATGAGCAGTTCTTC.

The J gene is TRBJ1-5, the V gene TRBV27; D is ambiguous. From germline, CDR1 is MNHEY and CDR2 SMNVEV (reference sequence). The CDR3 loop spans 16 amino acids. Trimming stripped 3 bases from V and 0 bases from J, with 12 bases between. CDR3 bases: TGTGCCAGCAGTTTGAGGAGCGCAGTTAGCAATCAGCCCCAGCATTTT. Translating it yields CASSLRSAVSNQPQHF.

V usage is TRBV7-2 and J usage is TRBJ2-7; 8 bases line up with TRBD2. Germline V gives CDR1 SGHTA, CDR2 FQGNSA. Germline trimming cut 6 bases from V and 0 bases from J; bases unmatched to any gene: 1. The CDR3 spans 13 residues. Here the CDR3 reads CASRGTSSYEQYF. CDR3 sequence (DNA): TGTGCCAGCAGAGGGACTAGCTCCTACGAGCAGTACTTC.

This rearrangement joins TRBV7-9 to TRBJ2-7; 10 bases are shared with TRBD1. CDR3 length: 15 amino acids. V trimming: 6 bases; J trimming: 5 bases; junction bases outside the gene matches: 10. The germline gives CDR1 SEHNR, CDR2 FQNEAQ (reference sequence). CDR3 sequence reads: CASSRATGTGDEQYF. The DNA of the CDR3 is TGTGCCAGCAGTCGTGCTACCGGGACAGGGGACGAGCAGTACTTC.

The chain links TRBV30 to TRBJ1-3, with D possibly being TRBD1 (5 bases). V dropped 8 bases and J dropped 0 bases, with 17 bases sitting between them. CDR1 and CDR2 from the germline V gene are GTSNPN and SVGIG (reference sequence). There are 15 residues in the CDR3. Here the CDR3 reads CAGLLGAGSGNTIYF. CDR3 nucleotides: TGTGCCGGCCTTCTAGGGGCTGGCTCTGGAAACACCATATATTTT.

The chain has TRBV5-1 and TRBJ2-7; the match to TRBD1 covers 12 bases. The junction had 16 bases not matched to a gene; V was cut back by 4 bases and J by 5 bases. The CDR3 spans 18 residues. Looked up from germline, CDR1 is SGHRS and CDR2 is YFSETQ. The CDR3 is CASSPRDRGLVRLNEQYF. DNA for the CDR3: TGCGCCAGCAGCCCCCGGGACAGGGGGCTAGTAAGGTTGAACGAGCAGTACTTC.

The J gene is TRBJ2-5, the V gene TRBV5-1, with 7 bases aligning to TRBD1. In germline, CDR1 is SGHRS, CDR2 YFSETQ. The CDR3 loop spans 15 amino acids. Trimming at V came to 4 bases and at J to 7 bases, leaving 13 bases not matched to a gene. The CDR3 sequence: CASSASGTVIGTQYF. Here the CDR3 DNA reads TGCGCCAGCAGCGCCTCCGGGACAGTGATAGGGACCCAGTACTTC.

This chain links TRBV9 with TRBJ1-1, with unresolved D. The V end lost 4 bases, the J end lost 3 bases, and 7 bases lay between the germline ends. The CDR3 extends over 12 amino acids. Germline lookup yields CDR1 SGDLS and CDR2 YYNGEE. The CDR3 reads CASSPRDTEAFF. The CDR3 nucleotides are TGTGCCAGCAGCCCCCGGGACACTGAAGCTTTCTTT.

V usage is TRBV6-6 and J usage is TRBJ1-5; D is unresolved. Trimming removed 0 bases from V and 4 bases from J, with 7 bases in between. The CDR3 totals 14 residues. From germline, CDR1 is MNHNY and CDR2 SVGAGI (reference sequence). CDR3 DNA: TGTGCCAGCAGTTACTCGGGAGGAAATCAGCCCCAGCATTTT. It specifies CASSYSGGNQPQHF.

CDR3 coding DNA: TGTGCCAGCAGTATTGGGGCCACTAACTATGGCTACACCTTC. Its protein is CASSIGATNYGYTF. This chain joins TRBV27 and TRBJ1-2, with a weak D call TRBD1 (5 bases). This CDR3 region has 14 residues. Germline V gene data show CDR1 as MNHEY and CDR2 as SMNVEV (reference sequence). Trimming shortened V by 5 bases and J by 0 bases, and 10 bases separated the two germline ends.

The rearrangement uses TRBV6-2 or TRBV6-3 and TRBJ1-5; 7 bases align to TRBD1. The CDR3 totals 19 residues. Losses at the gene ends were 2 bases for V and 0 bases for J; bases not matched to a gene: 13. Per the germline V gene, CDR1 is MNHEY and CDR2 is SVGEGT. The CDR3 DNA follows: TGTGCCAGCAGTTACCAGAGGGACAGCTTCTTTTATAGCAATCAGCCCCAGCATTTT. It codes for CASSYQRDSFFYSNQPQHF.

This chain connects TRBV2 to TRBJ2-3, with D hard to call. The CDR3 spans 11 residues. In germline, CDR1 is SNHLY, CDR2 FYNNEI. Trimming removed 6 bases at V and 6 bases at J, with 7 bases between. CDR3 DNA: TGTGCCAGCAGCTCCCAGGATACGCAGTATTTT. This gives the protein CASSSQDTQYF.

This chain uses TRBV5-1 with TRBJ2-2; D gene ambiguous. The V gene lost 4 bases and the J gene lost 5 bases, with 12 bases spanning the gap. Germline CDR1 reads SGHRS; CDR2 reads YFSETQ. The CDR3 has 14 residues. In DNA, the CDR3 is TGCGCCAGCAGCATGGAATCAAATACCGGGGAGCTGTTTTTT. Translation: CASSMESNTGELFF.

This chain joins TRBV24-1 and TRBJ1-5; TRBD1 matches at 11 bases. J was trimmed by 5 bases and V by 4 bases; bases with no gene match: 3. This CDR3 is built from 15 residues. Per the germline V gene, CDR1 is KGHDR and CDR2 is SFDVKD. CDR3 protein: CATSDPGQGDQPQHF. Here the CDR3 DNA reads TGTGCCACCAGTGACCCGGGACAGGGGGATCAGCCCCAGCATTTT.

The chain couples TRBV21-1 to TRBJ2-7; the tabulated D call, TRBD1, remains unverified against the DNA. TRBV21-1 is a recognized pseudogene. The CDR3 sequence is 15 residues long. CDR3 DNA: TGTGCCAGCAGCAAAGAGGGGGACCCGAACCACGAGCAGTACTTC. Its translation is CASSKEGDPNHEQYF.

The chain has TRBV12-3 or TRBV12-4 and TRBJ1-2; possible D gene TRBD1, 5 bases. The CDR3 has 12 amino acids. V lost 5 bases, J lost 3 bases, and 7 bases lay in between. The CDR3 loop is CASSQGDYGYTF. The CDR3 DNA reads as TGTGCCAGCAGTCAGGGTGACTATGGCTACACCTTC.

In DNA form, the CDR3 reads TGTGCCACCAGCAGGACAGGGAGGAATGAGCAGTTCTTC. The encoded protein is CATSRTGRNEQFF. The chain joins TRBV15 to TRBJ2-1, with D tentatively TRBD1 (7 bases). The length of the CDR3 is 13 residues. Trimming stripped 3 bases from V and 7 bases from J, with 10 bases between. CDR1 and CDR2 (germline): LNHNV, YYDKDF (reference sequence).

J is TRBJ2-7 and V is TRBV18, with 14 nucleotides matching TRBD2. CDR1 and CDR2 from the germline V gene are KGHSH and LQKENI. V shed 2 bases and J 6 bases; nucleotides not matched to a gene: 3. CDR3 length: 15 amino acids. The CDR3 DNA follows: TGTGCCAGCTCACCAGGACTAGCGGGAGGCGGCGAGCAGTACTTC. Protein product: CASSPGLAGGGEQYF. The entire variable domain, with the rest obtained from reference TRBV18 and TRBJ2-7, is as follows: NAGVMQNPRHLVRRRGQEARLRCSPMKGHSHVYWYRQLPEEGLKFMVYLQKENIIDESGMPKERFSAEFPKEGPSILRIQQVVRGDSAAYFCASSPGLAGGGEQYFGPGTRLTVT.

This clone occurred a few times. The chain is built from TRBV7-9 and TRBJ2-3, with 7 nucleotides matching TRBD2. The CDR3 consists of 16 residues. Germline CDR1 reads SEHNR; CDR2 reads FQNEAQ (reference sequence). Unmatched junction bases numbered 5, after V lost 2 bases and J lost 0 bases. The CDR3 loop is CASSLYLAASTDTQYF. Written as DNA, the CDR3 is TGTGCCAGCAGCTTATACCTAGCGGCTAGCACAGATACGCAGTATTTT.

The chain's CDR3 is CASSFIGVGNTIYF. CDR3 nucleotide sequence: TGTGCCAGCAGCTTCATAGGGGTCGGAAACACCATATATTTT. The rearrangement uses TRBV5-4 and TRBJ1-3; TRBD1 might be the D (5 bases). CDR1 SGHNT and CDR2 YYREEE come from the germline V gene (reference sequence). The V and J ends lost 2 bases and 4 bases respectively, with 10 bases between them. CDR3 length: 14 residues.

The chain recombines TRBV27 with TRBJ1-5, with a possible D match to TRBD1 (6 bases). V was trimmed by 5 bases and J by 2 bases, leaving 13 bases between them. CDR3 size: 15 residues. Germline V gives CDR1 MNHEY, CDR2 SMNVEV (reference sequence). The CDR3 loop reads CASSPRGSGNQPQHF. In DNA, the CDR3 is TGTGCCAGCAGTCCCAGGGGTTCGGGCAATCAGCCCCAGCATTTT.

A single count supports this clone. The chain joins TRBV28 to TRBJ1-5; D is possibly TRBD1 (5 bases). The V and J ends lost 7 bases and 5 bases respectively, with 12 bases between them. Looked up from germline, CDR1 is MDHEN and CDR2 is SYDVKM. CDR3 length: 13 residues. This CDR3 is CASTRAGYQPQHF. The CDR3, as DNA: TGTGCCAGCACCAGGGCCGGCTATCAGCCCCAGCATTTT.

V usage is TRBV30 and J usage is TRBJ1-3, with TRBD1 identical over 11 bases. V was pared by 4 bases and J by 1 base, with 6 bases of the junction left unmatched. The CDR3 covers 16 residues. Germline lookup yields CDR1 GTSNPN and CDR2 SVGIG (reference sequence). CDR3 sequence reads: CAWKDRGPLSGNTIYF. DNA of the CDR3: TGTGCCTGGAAGGACAGGGGGCCTCTTTCTGGAAACACCATATATTTT.

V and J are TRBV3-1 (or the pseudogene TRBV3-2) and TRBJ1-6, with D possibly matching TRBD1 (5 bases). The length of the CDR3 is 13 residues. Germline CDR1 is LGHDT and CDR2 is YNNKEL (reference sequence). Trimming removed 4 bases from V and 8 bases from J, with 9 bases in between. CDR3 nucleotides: TGTGCCAGCAGCCGGGGGGGGGATTCACCCCTCCACTTT. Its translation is CASSRGGDSPLHF.

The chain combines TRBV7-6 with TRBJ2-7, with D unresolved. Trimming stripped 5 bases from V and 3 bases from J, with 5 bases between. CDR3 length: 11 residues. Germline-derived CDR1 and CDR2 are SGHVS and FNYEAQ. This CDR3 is CASSAYYEQYF. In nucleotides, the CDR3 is TGTGCCAGCAGCGCCTACTACGAGCAGTACTTC.